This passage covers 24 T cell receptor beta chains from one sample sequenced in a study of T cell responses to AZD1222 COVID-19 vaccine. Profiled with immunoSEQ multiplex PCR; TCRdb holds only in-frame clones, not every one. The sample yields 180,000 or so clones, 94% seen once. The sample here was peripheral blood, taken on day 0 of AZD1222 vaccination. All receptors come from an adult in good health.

The CDR3 spells CASSQDPGALRGYTF. In nucleotides, the CDR3 is TGCGCCAGCAGCCAAGATCCAGGGGCGTTGAGGGGCTACACCTTC. The rearrangement uses TRBV4-1 and TRBJ1-2; weak D call: TRBD1 (6 bases). Germline lookup yields CDR1 MGHRA and CDR2 YSYEKL. The CDR3 length is 15 residues. Deletions cut 0 bases from V and 8 bases from J, with 16 bases between.

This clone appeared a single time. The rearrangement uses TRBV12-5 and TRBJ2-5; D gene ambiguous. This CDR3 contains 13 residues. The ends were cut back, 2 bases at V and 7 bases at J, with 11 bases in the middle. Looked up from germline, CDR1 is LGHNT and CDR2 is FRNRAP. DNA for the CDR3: TGTGCTAGTGGTTTGCCCACATCTTCGACCCAGTACTTC. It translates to CASGLPTSSTQYF.

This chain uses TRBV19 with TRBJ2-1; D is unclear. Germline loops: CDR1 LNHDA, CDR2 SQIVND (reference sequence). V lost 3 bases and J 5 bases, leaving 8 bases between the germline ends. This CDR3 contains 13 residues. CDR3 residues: CASSIVRHNEQFF. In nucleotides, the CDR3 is TGTGCCAGTAGTATTGTACGCCACAATGAGCAGTTCTTC.

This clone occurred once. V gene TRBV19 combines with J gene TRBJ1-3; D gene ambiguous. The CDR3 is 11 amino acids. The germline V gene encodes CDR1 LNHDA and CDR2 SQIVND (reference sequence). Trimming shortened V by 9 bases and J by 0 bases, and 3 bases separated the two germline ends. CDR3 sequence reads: CASPSGNTIYF. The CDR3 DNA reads TGTGCCAGCCCCTCTGGAAACACCATATATTTT.

CDR3 nucleotides: TGTGCCAGCAGTGAACCCCTGGTTGGGCGGGAGCAGCAGTTCTTC. Translation gives CASSEPLVGREQQFF. The rearrangement joins TRBV25-1 to TRBJ2-1, with 7 nucleotides matching TRBD2. Germline CDR1 MGHDK, CDR2 SYGVNS. The J segment lost 11 bases and the V segment lost 2 bases, leaving 12 bases of the junction unmatched. This CDR3 region has 15 residues.

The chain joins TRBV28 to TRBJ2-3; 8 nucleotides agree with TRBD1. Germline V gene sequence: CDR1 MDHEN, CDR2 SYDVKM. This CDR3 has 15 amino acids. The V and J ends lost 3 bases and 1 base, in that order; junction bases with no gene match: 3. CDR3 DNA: TGTGCCAGCAGTTTGGGGGGACAGGGCACAGATACGCAGTATTTT. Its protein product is CASSLGGQGTDTQYF.

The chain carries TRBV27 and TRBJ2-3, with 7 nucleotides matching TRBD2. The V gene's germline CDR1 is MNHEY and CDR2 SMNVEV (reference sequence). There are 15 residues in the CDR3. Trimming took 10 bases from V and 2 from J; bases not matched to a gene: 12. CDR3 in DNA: TGTGCCATTGGCAGGTTGGGGGGGGACACAGATACGCAGTATTTT. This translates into CAIGRLGGDTDTQYF.

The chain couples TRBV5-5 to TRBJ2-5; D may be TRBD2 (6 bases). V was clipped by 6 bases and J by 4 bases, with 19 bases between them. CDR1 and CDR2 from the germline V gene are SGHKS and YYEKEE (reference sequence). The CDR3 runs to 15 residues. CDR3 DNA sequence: TGTGCCAGCACCGGAGGGCAGGGTGGATTAGAGACCCAGTACTTC. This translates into CASTGGQGGLETQYF.

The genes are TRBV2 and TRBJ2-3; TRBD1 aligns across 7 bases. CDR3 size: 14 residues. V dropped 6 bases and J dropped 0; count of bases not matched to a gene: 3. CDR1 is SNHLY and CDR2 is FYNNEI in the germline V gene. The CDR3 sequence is CASRGDSSTDTQYF. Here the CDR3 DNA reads TGTGCCAGCAGGGGGGACAGCAGCACAGATACGCAGTATTTT.

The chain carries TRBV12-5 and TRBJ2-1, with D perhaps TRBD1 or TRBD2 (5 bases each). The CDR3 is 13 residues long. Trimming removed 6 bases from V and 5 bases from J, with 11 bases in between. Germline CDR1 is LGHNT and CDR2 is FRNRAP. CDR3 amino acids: CASGERGNNEQFF. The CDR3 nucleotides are TGTGCTAGTGGAGAGAGGGGCAACAATGAGCAGTTCTTC.

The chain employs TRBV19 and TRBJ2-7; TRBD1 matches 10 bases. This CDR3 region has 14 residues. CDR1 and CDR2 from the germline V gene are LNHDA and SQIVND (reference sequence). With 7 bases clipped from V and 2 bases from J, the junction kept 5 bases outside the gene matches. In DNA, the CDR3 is TGTGCCAGTACCCTCGGGACAGGGGCCTACGAGCAGTACTTC. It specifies CASTLGTGAYEQYF.

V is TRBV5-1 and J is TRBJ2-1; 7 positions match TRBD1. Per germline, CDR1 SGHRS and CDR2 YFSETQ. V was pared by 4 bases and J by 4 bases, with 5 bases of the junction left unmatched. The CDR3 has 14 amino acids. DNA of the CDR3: TGCGCCAGCAGCCGAGACAGGGCATACAATGAGCAGTTCTTC. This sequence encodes CASSRDRAYNEQFF. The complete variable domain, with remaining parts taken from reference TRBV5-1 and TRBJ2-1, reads KAGVTQTPRYLIKTRGQQVTLSCSPISGHRSVSWYQQTPGQGLQFLFEYFSETQRNKGNFPGRFSGRQFSNSRSEMNVSTLELGDSALYLCASSRDRAYNEQFFGPGTRLTVL.

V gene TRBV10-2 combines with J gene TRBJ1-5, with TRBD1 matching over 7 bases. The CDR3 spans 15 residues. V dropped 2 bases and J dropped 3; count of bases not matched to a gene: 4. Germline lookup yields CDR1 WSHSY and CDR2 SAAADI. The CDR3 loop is CASSEAGQNNQPQHF. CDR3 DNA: TGCGCCAGCAGTGAGGCGGGACAGAACAATCAGCCCCAGCATTTT.

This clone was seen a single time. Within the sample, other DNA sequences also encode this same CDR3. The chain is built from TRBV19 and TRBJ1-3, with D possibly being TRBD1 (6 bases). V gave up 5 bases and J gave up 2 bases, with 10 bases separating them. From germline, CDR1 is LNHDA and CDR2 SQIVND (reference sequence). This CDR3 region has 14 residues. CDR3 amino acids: CASSSQGAGNTIYF. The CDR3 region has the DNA TGTGCCAGTAGTTCACAGGGCGCTGGAAACACCATATATTTT. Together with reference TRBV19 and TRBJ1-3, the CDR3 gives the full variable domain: DGGITQSPKYLFRKEGQNVTLSCEQNLNHDAMYWYRQDPGQGLRLIYYSQIVNDFQKGDIAEGYSVSREKKESFPLTVTSAQKNPTAFYLCASSSQGAGNTIYFGEGSWLTVV.

The CDR3 DNA follows: TGTGCCAGCAGCTTGCTCGTAGACAGGGCGGATTCACCCCTCCACTTT. The encoded protein is CASSLLVDRADSPLHF. V is TRBV5-6 and J is TRBJ1-6, with TRBD1 matching over 7 bases. V shed 1 base and J 8 bases; nucleotides not matched to a gene: 9. Germline V lookup: CDR1 SGHDT, CDR2 YYEEEE. The CDR3 has 16 amino acids.

This CDR3 is CASRDSPNQPQHF. The CDR3 coding sequence is TGTGCCAGCAGAGACAGTCCCAATCAGCCCCAGCATTTT. The V gene is TRBV2, the J gene TRBJ1-5, with a tentative D call TRBD1 (5 bases). Trimming stripped 6 bases from V and 3 bases from J, with 9 bases between. Germline V gene data show CDR1 as SNHLY and CDR2 as FYNNEI. This CDR3 has 13 residues.

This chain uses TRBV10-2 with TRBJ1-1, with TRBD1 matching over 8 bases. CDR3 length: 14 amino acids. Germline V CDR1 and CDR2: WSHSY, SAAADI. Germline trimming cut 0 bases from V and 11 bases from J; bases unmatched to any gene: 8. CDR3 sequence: CASSESRTGMYAFF. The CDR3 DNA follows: TGCGCCAGCAGTGAGTCTAGGACAGGGATGTATGCTTTCTTT.

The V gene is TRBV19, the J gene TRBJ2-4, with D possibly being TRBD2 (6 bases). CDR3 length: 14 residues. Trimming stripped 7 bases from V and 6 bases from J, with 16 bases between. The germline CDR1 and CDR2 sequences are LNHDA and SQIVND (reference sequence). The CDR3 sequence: CASTTGESGNIQYF. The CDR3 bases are TGTGCCAGTACCACGGGGGAGTCTGGAAACATTCAGTACTTC. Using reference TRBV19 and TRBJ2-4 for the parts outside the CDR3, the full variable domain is DGGITQSPKYLFRKEGQNVTLSCEQNLNHDAMYWYRQDPGQGLRLIYYSQIVNDFQKGDIAEGYSVSREKKESFPLTVTSAQKNPTAFYLCASTTGESGNIQYFGAGTRLSVL.

CDR3 sequence reads: CASSETIQGVYGYTF. CDR3 coding DNA: TGCGCCAGCAGTGAGACTATACAGGGGGTCTATGGCTACACCTTC. This chain uses TRBV10-2 with TRBJ1-2; 8 bases map to TRBD1. The germline V gene encodes CDR1 WSHSY and CDR2 SAAADI. The V gene end was trimmed by 2 bases and the J gene end by 4 bases; junction bases not matched to a gene: 6. The CDR3 totals 15 residues.

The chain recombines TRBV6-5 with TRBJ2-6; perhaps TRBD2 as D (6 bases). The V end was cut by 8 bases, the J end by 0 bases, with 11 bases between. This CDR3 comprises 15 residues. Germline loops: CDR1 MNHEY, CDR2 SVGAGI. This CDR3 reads CASLGGDSGANVLTF. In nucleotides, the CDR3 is TGTGCCAGCTTGGGGGGAGACTCTGGGGCCAACGTCCTGACTTTC.

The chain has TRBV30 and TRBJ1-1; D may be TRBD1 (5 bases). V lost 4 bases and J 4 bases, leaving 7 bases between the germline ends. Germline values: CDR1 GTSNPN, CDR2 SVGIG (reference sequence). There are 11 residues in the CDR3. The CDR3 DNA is TGTGCCTGGAAGAGGGGCACTGAAGCTTTCTTT. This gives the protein CAWKRGTEAFF.

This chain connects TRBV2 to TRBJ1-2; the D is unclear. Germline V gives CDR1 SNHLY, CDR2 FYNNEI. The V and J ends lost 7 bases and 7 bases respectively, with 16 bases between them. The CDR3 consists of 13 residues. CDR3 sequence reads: CASNGNIRRGYTF. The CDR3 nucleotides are TGTGCCAGCAACGGGAATATAAGACGTGGCTACACCTTC.

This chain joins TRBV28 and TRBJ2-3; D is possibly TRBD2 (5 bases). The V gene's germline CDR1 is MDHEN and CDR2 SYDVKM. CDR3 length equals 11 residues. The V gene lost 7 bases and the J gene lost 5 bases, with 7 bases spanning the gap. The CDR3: CASTEGDTQYF. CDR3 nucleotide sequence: TGTGCCAGCACCGAGGGAGATACGCAGTATTTT.

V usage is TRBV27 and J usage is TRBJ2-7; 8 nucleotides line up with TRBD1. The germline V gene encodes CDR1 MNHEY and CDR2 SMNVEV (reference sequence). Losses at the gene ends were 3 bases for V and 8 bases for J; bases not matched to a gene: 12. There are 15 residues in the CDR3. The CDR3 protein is CASSLTGTGSHKQYF. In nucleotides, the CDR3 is TGTGCCAGCAGTTTGACCGGGACAGGTTCACATAAGCAGTACTTC.